Sequencing of this TCR beta chain was carried out in a study of T-cell memory formation after mild COVID-19. General observations from the study: Day 15 to 85 contracting clones showed balanced CD4/CD8; later expanders leaned CD4+.

In the case of this clonotype: Its antigen is undetermined.

TCRdb processed the 5' RACE reads anew with MiXCR; each CDR3 protein has one entry. The table shows roughly 340,000 distinct CDR3 sequences, with around 20% occurring only once. What was sequenced was PBMCs or a T cell subset sorted from them (not recorded which). The TCR sequence derives from a man younger than 35 who had mild COVID-19 (a few samples of this study predate the infection). Cell type and time point are not known.

The CDR3 is CSALDSPYSYEQYF. The DNA of the CDR3 is TGCAGTGCTCTCGACAGCCCTTACTCCTACGAGCAGTACTTC. This chain joins TRBV20-1 and TRBJ2-7; D possibly corresponds to TRBD1 (5 bases). The CDR3 sequence is 14 residues long. The germline V gene encodes CDR1 DFQATT and CDR2 SNEGSKA (reference sequence). Trimming pared 5 bases from V and 0 bases from J, leaving 14 bases between.